This T cell receptor beta chain was sequenced for a study of T-cell reconstitution after alpha-beta-depleted transplantation in children. Study-level results: A year post-transplant, T-cell counts and diversity derived mostly from newly produced T cells. High day-60 TCRbeta diversity in some patients came from surviving recipient T cells and thymic progenitors. It was reported that alpha-beta T cells came from several hundred expanded graft clones (about two months after transplant).

Trimming removed 5 bases from V and 10 bases from J; junction bases left unmatched: 11. The CDR3 is 13 residues long. Germline lookup yields CDR1 SQVTM and CDR2 ANQGSEA. Comments on this clonotype: Its target is not known.

Unique molecular identifiers were built into the TCRbeta library. Each CDR3 protein is one row after TCRdb ran MiXCR on the PCR reads. The sample comprises about a million distinct CDR3 sequences, about 26% of which are singletons, and around 30% rests with the top ten. The genes are TRBV29-1 and TRBJ1-1; 9 nucleotides match TRBD1. The input for sequencing was PBMCs, mostly from graft donor cells, taken 360 days after TCRalphabeta/CD19-depleted stem cell transplant. This receptor was taken from a boy under two years old who had a stem cell transplant for SCID, so the T cells may come from the graft donor. Here the CDR3 reads CSVKPQGARPAFF. CDR3 DNA: TGCAGCGTTAAACCACAGGGGGCGCGTCCAGCTTTCTTT.